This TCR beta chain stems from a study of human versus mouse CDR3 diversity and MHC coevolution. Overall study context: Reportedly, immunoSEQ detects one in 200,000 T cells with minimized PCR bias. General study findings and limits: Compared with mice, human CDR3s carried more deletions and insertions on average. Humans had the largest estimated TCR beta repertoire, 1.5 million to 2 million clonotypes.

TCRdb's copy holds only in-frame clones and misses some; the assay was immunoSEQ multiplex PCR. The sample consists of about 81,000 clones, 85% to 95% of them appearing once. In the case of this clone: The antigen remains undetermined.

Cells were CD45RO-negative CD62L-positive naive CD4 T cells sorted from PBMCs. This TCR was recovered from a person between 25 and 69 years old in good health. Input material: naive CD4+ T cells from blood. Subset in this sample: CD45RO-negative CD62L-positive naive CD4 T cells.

The CDR3 sequence is CASSISKAGTSGRTDTQYF. The CDR3 DNA sequence: TGTGCCAGTAGTATTAGTAAGGCCGGGACTAGCGGCCGCACAGATACGCAGTATTTT. V usage is TRBV19 and J usage is TRBJ2-3; 11 bases line up with TRBD2. Trimming removed 3 bases from V and 1 base from J; junction bases left unmatched: 12. From germline, CDR1 is LNHDA and CDR2 SQIVND (reference sequence). The CDR3 sequence is 19 residues long. Filled out from reference TRBV19 and TRBJ2-3, the complete variable domain reads DGGITQSPKYLFRKEGQNVTLSCEQNLNHDAMYWYRQDPGQGLRLIYYSQIVNDFQKGDIAEGYSVSREKKESFPLTVTSAQKNPTAFYLCASSISKAGTSGRTDTQYFGPGTRLTVL.